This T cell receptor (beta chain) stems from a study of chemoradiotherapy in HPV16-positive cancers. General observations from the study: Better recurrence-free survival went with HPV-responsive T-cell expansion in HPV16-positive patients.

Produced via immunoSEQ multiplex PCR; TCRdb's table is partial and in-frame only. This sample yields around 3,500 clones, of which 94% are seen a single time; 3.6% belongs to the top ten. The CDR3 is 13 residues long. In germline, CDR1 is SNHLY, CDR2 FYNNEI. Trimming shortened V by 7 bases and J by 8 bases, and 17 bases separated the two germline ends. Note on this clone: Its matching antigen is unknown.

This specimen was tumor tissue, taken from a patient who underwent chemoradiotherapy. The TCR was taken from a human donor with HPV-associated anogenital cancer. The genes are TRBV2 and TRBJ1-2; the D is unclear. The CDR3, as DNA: TGTGCCAGCAAAGGAAGGCAGACCGAGGGCTACACCTTC. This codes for CASKGRQTEGYTF. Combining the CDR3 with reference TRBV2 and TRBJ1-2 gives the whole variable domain EPEVTQTPSHQVTQMGQEVILRCVPISNHLYFYWYRQILGQKVEFLVSFYNNEISEKSEIFDDQFSVERPDGSNFTLKIRSTKLEDSAMYFCASKGRQTEGYTFGSGTRLTVV.